The 4 T cell receptor beta chains in this list originate from one sample, sequenced in a study of blood T cell repertoires in COVID-19. TCRdb's copy holds only in-frame clones and misses some; the assay was immunoSEQ multiplex PCR. The repertoire holds over 150,000 clones, with roughly nine tenths as singletons. Sequencing was done on a sample of peripheral blood. The receptors here all came from a man between 50 and 59 years old with acute or convalescent COVID-19.

The chain is built from TRBV7-9 and TRBJ1-1; 8 bases align to TRBD1. Germline V CDR1 and CDR2: SEHNR, FQNEAQ (reference sequence). The length of the CDR3 is 14 residues. With 6 bases clipped from V and 4 bases from J, the junction kept 7 bases outside the gene matches. Written as DNA, the CDR3 is TGTGCCAGCAGACCCCGTACAGGGGGCACTGAAGCTTTCTTT. Translating it yields CASRPRTGGTEAFF. Full variable domain (outside the CDR3, taken from reference TRBV7-9 and TRBJ1-1): DTGVSQNPRHKITKRGQNVTFRCDPISEHNRLYWYRQTLGQGPEFLTYFQNEAQLEKSRLLSDRFSAERPKGSFSTLEIQRTEQGDSAMYLCASRPRTGGTEAFFGQGTRLTVV.

The chain employs TRBV3-1 (or the pseudogene TRBV3-2) and TRBJ2-7; TRBD2 matches 12 bases. This CDR3 comprises 15 residues. CDR1 is LGHDT, CDR2 YNNKEL, per germline (reference sequence). V lost 4 bases and J lost 2; bases outside the gene matches: 3. CDR3 protein: CASSLGLAGTYEQYF. The CDR3 DNA reads as TGTGCCAGCAGCCTCGGACTAGCGGGAACCTACGAGCAGTACTTC.

The V and J genes are TRBV3-1 (or the pseudogene TRBV3-2) and TRBJ2-1; D not certain. Germline lookup yields CDR1 LGHDT and CDR2 YNNKEL (reference sequence). The V gene lost 4 bases and the J gene lost 7 bases, with 5 bases spanning the gap. This CDR3 region has 11 residues. CDR3 sequence reads: CASSLRNEQFF. In DNA form, the CDR3 reads TGTGCCAGCAGCCTTCGTAATGAGCAGTTCTTC.

In its sample, this clone was seen a few times. The rearrangement joins TRBV10-2 to TRBJ2-7; D remains unclear. Germline V gives CDR1 WSHSY, CDR2 SAAADI. The V and J ends lost 6 bases and 2 bases respectively, with 8 bases between them. The CDR3 is 12 residues long. CDR3 DNA sequence: TGCGCCAGCAGCAAACACCCCTACGAGCAGTACTTC. Translating it yields CASSKHPYEQYF.